These 6 T cell receptor beta chains share one sample of origin, sequenced in a study of blood T cells in healthy people across ages. Combining a sample-barcoded 5' primer with a J-beta primer mix, a second PCR ran for about 6 to 12 cycles. TCRdb re-analysed the 5' RACE reads in MiXCR, keeping a single row per CDR3 protein. The data show 850,000 or so distinct CDR3 sequences, 29% seen once. The sequenced sample consisted of blood. These receptors came from a woman at least 80 years old in good health.

The V gene is TRBV7-8, the J gene TRBJ1-1; D remains unclear. The CDR3 extends over 15 amino acids. The V gene lost 1 base and the J gene lost 1 base, with 10 bases spanning the gap. CDR1 and CDR2 from the germline V gene are SGHVS and FQNEAQ. The CDR3 region is CASSLVRATNTEAFF. The CDR3 coding sequence is TGTGCCAGCAGCTTAGTCCGGGCGACGAACACTGAAGCTTTCTTT.

This clonotype was found a few times. V usage is TRBV5-4 and J usage is TRBJ2-2; a weak D match, TRBD1 (5 bases). Deletions cut 2 bases from V and 5 bases from J, with 16 bases between. CDR1 and CDR2 from the germline V gene are SGHNT and YYREEE (reference sequence). The CDR3 totals 16 residues. The CDR3 spells CASSFPQGLSTGELFF. The CDR3 coding sequence is TGTGCCAGCAGCTTCCCTCAGGGTCTGAGTACCGGGGAGCTGTTTTTT. Full variable domain (rest looked up from reference TRBV5-4 and TRBJ2-2): ETGVTQSPTHLIKTRGQQVTLRCSSQSGHNTVSWYQQALGQGPQFIFQYYREEENGRGNFPPRFSGLQFPNYSSELNVNALELDDSALYLCASSFPQGLSTGELFFGEGSRLTVL.

The CDR3 DNA sequence: TGTGCCAGCAGTACTAACGCAGATGTGCAGTATTTT. This translates into CASSTNADVQYF. The chain is built from TRBV12-3 or TRBV12-4 and TRBJ2-3; D call uncertain. Trimming stripped 5 bases from V and 11 bases from J, with 14 bases between. This CDR3 is built from 12 residues.

V and J are TRBV20-1 and TRBJ1-2; TRBD1 matches at 7 bases. The V and J ends lost 6 bases and 4 bases, in that order; junction bases with no gene match: 11. This CDR3 has 14 amino acids. Germline CDR1 reads DFQATT; CDR2 reads SNEGSKA (reference sequence). The CDR3 DNA sequence: TGCAGTGCCAACGACAGGGTAGGAACCTATGGCTACACCTTC. This codes for CSANDRVGTYGYTF.

This clonotype occurred many times. The gene calls are TRBV7-2 and TRBJ2-3; D gene uncertain. This CDR3 contains 12 residues. V was trimmed by 0 bases and J by 5 bases, leaving 3 bases between them. Germline values: CDR1 SGHTA, CDR2 FQGNSA. In nucleotides, the CDR3 is TGTGCCAGCAGCTTAGCCCAAGATACGCAGTATTTT. It translates to CASSLAQDTQYF.

At least ten counts were recorded for this clonotype. This chain connects TRBV7-2 to TRBJ2-3; D is perhaps TRBD2 (6 bases). CDR3 length equals 12 residues. Germline CDR1 is SGHTA and CDR2 is FQGNSA. V was shortened by 5 bases and J by 6 bases, with 9 bases between the two germline ends. The CDR3 sequence is CASSRLGDTQYF. In nucleotides, the CDR3 is TGTGCCAGCAGCCGACTAGGGGATACGCAGTATTTT.